A selection of T cell receptor beta chains follows, all from one sample in a study of blood T cell repertoires in COVID-19. The repertoire was sequenced with immunoSEQ multiplex PCR; TCRdb's copy has only in-frame clones and lacks some. In the table there are more than 150,000 clones, about four fifths of which are singletons. The sample comprised peripheral blood. These receptors were collected from a woman of 80 years or more with COVID-19, enrolled during active disease. Each CDR3 is given with its conserved first and last residue. Each record gives: D gene, V gene, clone size, J gene, CDR3 DNA, CDR3 protein. A D gene is named only where the DNA matches it firmly. Size values are once, few and many counts, or a class for expanded clones, and some rows have none.

TRBD1,TRBV7-9,many,TRBJ2-2,TGTGCCAGCAGCACTCCGGGACAGGGGGCGATCGGGGAGCTGTTTTTT,CASSTPGQGAIGELFF
TRBD1,TRBV2,NA,TRBJ1-5,TGTGCCAGCAGTTATGTGCCGGGACAGGGGCCCTATAGCAATCAGCCCCAGCATTTT,CASSYVPGQGPYSNQPQHF
NA,TRBV5-1,NA,TRBJ1-1,TGCGCCAGACTTTGGGAGGGCTGGAACACTGAAGCTTTCTTT,CARLWEGWNTEAFF
TRBD1,TRBV6-2/TRBV6-3,NA,TRBJ2-5,TGTGCCAGCAGCCTCTCCCGACAGGGGGCTGGTGGGACCCAGTACTTC,CASSLSRQGAGGTQYF
NA,TRBV5-4,NA,TRBJ2-2,TGTGCCAGCAGCTTGTTAACAGGGTTAGGGGAGCTGTTTTTT,CASSLLTGLGELFF
NA,TRBV5-1,few,TRBJ2-2,TGCGCCAGCGCCGGTGGGAGCGGCGACACCGGGGAGCTGTTTTTT,CASAGGSGDTGELFF
NA,TRBV29-1,NA,TRBJ2-3,TGCAGCGTTGAATGGAGGACAGTCCTGGATACGCAGTATTTT,CSVEWRTVLDTQYF
TRBD2,TRBV4-2,NA,TRBJ2-3,TGTGCCAGCAGCCAAGATCTCCTAGCGGGGGGATCAGATACGCAGTATTTT,CASSQDLLAGGSDTQYF
TRBD1,TRBV29-1,NA,TRBJ2-7,TGCAGCGTTGAACTCCGGACAGGGAAGGGCCACGAGCAGTACTTC,CSVELRTGKGHEQYF
NA,TRBV28,NA,TRBJ2-3,TGTGCCAGCAGTTCCCCGCAGGGTTGGGATACGCAGTATTTT,CASSSPQGWDTQYF
TRBD1,TRBV10-2,NA,TRBJ2-2,TGCGCCAGCCAAGAGACAGGGTCGGCCTCCGGGGAGCTGTTTTTT,CASQETGSASGELFF
NA,TRBV27,NA,TRBJ1-2,TGTGCCAGCAGTTTAAGGGGAAACCATGGCTACACCTTC,CASSLRGNHGYTF
TRBD2,TRBV6-2/TRBV6-3,NA,TRBJ2-5,TGTGCCAGCAGTTACGCCCGGGGGACTAGCGGCCTAGCAGGGGAGACCCAGTACTTC,CASSYARGTSGLAGETQYF
TRBD1,TRBV6-2/TRBV6-3,once,TRBJ2-7,TGTGCCAGCAGTTACTCCCTAGGGACAGGGGGCAGTCACGAGCAGTACTTC,CASSYSLGTGGSHEQYF
NA,TRBV5-1,NA,TRBJ2-3,TGCGCCAGCAGCTTGGGGTCCCGGGCAGATACGCAGTATTTT,CASSLGSRADTQYF
TRBD1,TRBV19,NA,TRBJ1-2,TGTGCCAGTACCCATCGGGGACAGGGTACTGGCTACACCTTC,CASTHRGQGTGYTF
NA,TRBV4-3,NA,TRBJ1-4,TGCGCCAGCAGCCAAGTTGGGACTTTAGAAAAACTGTTTTTT,CASSQVGTLEKLFF
TRBD1,TRBV27,NA,TRBJ1-2,TGTGCCAGCAGTTCACCGGGACAGGGGGTAGGTGGCTACACCTTC,CASSSPGQGVGGYTF
TRBD1,TRBV19,NA,TRBJ1-2,TGTGCCAGTAGTGTGACAGGGTATGGCTACACCTTC,CASSVTGYGYTF
TRBD1,TRBV28,once,TRBJ1-2,TGTGCCAGCAGTAATATACCGGGACAGGGGGCGGATGGCTACACCTTC,CASSNIPGQGADGYTF
TRBD1,TRBV19,NA,TRBJ1-2,TGTGCCACCCTCCGGACAGGGAGAGACTATGGCTACACCTTC,CATLRTGRDYGYTF
NA,TRBV28,NA,TRBJ2-3,TGTGCCAGCAGTCTGGGACTTCCTAGCACAGATACGCAGTATTTT,CASSLGLPSTDTQYF